These T cell receptor beta chains were read from a single sample in a study of cytomegalovirus exposure and HLA in healthy donors. Clones were sequenced by immunoSEQ multiplex PCR, and TCRdb holds only the in-frame ones, with some missing. The sample lists approximately 150,000 clones, 65% to 70% occurring once. Input material: PBMCs. The source is a man between 25 and 39 years old in good health and CMV-seropositive. Each CDR3 is given with its conserved first and last residue. A clone size is listed for some rows: how often the clone was seen (once, few, many), or a class if it is expanded.

clone_size j_call v_call cdr3_aa
NA TRBJ2-7 TRBV5-4 CASSFLAGGGEQYF
NA TRBJ1-1 TRBV11-3 CASSLRTEEGAFF
NA TRBJ2-2 TRBV21-1 CASSKLIGQGVLLQELFF
NA TRBJ2-3 TRBV2 CASRGLAGSLSTDTQYF
NA TRBJ2-7 TRBV11-2 CASRLKDRGSYEQYF
NA TRBJ2-1 TRBV7-2 CASSSEGHYEQFF
few TRBJ2-7 TRBV18 CASSPGEYEQYF
NA TRBJ1-4 TRBV19 CASSPATNEKLFF
NA TRBJ2-5 TRBV5-5 CARGTVQETQYF
few TRBJ1-1 TRBV5-8 CASSLERYTEAFF
few TRBJ2-3 TRBV5-6 CASSLGLADSTDTQYF
NA TRBJ2-1 TRBV4-2 CASSQVTSEYYNEQFF
NA TRBJ2-3 TRBV5-8 CASSLTLFGGGPPDTQYF
NA TRBJ2-7 TRBV5-4 CASSLAGSGPSYEQYF
NA TRBJ1-1 TRBV7-3 CASSLSGARGNTEAFF
NA TRBJ1-3 TRBV12-5 CATDDRSPGNTIYF
once TRBJ1-3 TRBV2 CATQGNTIYF
NA TRBJ2-5 TRBV6-5 CASSGGGSDEAQYF
NA TRBJ1-1 TRBV5-1 CASSFLAVPDTEAFF
NA TRBJ2-1 TRBV7-6 CASSPNSGTDEQFF
NA TRBJ1-2 TRBV7-3 CASSLGTRGPPYGYTF
NA TRBJ1-2 TRBV18 CASSPLEEAGGYTF
NA TRBJ2-3 TRBV7-9 CASSLLDLSRADTQYF
once TRBJ1-1 TRBV27 CASSLEQMNTEAFF
NA TRBJ2-5 TRBV5-6 CASSLRRERGTQYF
NA TRBJ1-3 TRBV19 CASSLTVASGNTIYF
NA TRBJ1-4 TRBV19 CASSMLRATNEKLFF
few TRBJ2-7 TRBV10-1 CASSEGRQGSYEQYF
NA TRBJ1-2 TRBV11-2 CASSSLGGGYGYTF
NA TRBJ2-3 TRBV7-2 CASSLGRESYTQYF
NA TRBJ1-5 TRBV2 CASRMRQGDQPQHF
NA TRBJ2-7 TRBV7-8 CASSISGTGSEQYF
few TRBJ2-4 TRBV6-5 CASSYSRDRGDIQYF
NA TRBJ2-7 TRBV18 CASSPPGLAGYYEQYF
NA TRBJ2-1 TRBV7-3 CASSPTWGTGGENEQFF
NA TRBJ1-5 TRBV5-5 CASRPQPNSNQPQHF